This TCR beta chain was observed in a study of T cells in Graves' hyperthyroidism and ophthalmopathy. Deletions cut 4 bases from V and 1 base from J, with 15 bases between. The CDR3 sequence is 16 residues long. In germline, CDR1 is MGHRA, CDR2 YSYEKL. The source material, RNA transcripts, was used to amplify TCR beta CDR3 regions. The HTBI primer set was used in a first-round RT-PCR of the TCR CDR3. From the multiplex PCR reads, TCRdb called clonotypes with MiXCR, one entry per CDR3 protein. The profile shows approximately 600,000 distinct CDR3 sequences, 14% of them singletons. Findings of the study overall: Ophthalmopathy and stable hyperthyroidism were told apart by a 13 V-J model.

On this clonotype: The antigen is undetermined.

The sequence was collected from a woman in her 30s with Graves' hyperthyroidism that later progressed to Graves' ophthalmopathy. Sequenced sample: blood. The chain has TRBV4-1 and TRBJ2-3; tentative D call: TRBD1 (5 bases). CDR3 bases: TGCGCCAGCAGCCCACGTGCGGAAGGGGGCACAGATACGCAGTATTTT. It is translated as CASSPRAEGGTDTQYF.